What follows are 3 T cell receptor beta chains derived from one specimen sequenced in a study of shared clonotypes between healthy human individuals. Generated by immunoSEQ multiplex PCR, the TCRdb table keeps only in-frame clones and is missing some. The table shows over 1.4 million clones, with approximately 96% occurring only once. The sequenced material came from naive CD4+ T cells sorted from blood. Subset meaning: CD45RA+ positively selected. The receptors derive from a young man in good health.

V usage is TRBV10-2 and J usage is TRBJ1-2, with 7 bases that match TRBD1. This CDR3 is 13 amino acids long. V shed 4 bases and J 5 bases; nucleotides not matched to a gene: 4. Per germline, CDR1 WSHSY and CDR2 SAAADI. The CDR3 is CASSGRGKYGYTF. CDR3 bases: TGCGCCAGCAGTGGCAGGGGGAAGTATGGCTACACCTTC.

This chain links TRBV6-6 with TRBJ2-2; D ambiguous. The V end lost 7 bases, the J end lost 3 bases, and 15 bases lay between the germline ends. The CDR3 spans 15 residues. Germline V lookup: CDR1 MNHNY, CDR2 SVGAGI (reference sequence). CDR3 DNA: TGTGCCAGCAAAAAGGTGAATCGAGACACCGGGGAGCTGTTTTTT. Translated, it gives CASKKVNRDTGELFF.

In DNA, the CDR3 is TGTGCCAGCTCACCACGGGGGGAATCCTACGAGCAGTACTTC. Translation gives CASSPRGESYEQYF. The V call is TRBV18, the J call TRBJ2-7; tentatively, D is TRBD2 (6 bases). CDR1 and CDR2 from the germline V gene are KGHSH and LQKENI. Trimming took off 1 base at V and 1 base at J, with 8 bases between the two ends. This CDR3 region has 14 residues.